Below, 29 T cell receptor beta chains from the same sample are listed, as sequenced in a study of T cell changes during pregnancy in multiple sclerosis. Data came from immunoSEQ multiplex PCR; TCRdb stores just in-frame clones and leaves some out. Found here are 35,000 to 40,000 clones, 88% of them singletons; the top ten hold about 1.1%. The sample in question was CD4+ T cells from peripheral blood mononuclear cells, obtained before pregnancy. Receptors originate from a female donor with multiple sclerosis, enrolled in a pregnancy study.

The CDR3 spells CASSEALSRNYEQYF. CDR3 nucleotides: TGTGCCAGCAGTGAAGCGCTAAGTAGAAACTACGAGCAGTACTTC. The V and J genes are TRBV2 and TRBJ2-7, with D unclear. The V gene's germline CDR1 is SNHLY and CDR2 FYNNEI. The CDR3 runs 15 residues. Deletions cut 0 bases from V and 3 bases from J, with 12 bases between.

J is TRBJ2-5 and V is TRBV27, with D maybe TRBD1 (5 bases). The CDR3 is 15 residues long. CDR1 and CDR2 from the germline V gene are MNHEY and SMNVEV (reference sequence). V dropped 1 base and J dropped 5 bases, with 14 bases sitting between them. The CDR3 protein is CASSLFFQGGETQYF. In DNA form, the CDR3 reads TGTGCCAGCAGTTTATTTTTCCAGGGTGGGGAGACCCAGTACTTC.

The chain is built from TRBV6-6 and TRBJ1-2; 8 bases map to TRBD1. In germline, CDR1 is MNHNY, CDR2 SVGAGI (reference sequence). This CDR3 comprises 13 residues. V lost 5 bases to trimming and J lost 8 bases; unmatched junction nucleotides: 7. CDR3 coding DNA: TGTGCCAGCAGTGTAGGACAGGGCGGAGGCTACACCTTC. As protein: CASSVGQGGGYTF.

The chain combines TRBV18 with TRBJ2-3; D gene uncertain. This CDR3 is built from 13 residues. CDR1 and CDR2 from the germline V gene are KGHSH and LQKENI. The V gene lost 5 bases and the J gene lost 3 bases, with 9 bases spanning the gap. The CDR3 is CASSTLETDTQYF. CDR3 coding DNA: TGTGCCAGCTCAACCCTGGAGACAGATACGCAGTATTTT.

The CDR3 loop reads CASSPRDRADSYEQYF. CDR3 bases: TGCGCCAGCAGCCCGAGGGACAGGGCTGACTCCTACGAGCAGTACTTC. This chain uses TRBV4-1 with TRBJ2-7, with 9 bases that match TRBD1. Trimming took 4 bases from V and 0 from J; bases not matched to a gene: 7. The germline V gene encodes CDR1 MGHRA and CDR2 YSYEKL. This CDR3 region has 16 residues.

V is TRBV7-6 and J is TRBJ2-3; 7 bases line up with TRBD2. Per germline, CDR1 SGHVS and CDR2 FNYEAQ. V lost 5 bases to trimming and J lost 3 bases; unmatched junction nucleotides: 2. This CDR3 region has 13 residues. This chain's CDR3 is CASSGRVTDTQYF. The CDR3 DNA is TGTGCCAGCAGCGGGAGGGTAACAGATACGCAGTATTTT.

The chain combines TRBV6-5 with TRBJ1-2, with D maybe TRBD1 (5 bases). Trimming stripped 6 bases from V and 3 bases from J, with 11 bases between. This CDR3 region has 13 residues. CDR1 is MNHEY and CDR2 is SVGAGI in the germline V gene. The CDR3 spells CASSKDRDYGYTF. The CDR3 region has the DNA TGTGCCAGCAGCAAAGACAGAGACTATGGCTACACCTTC.

V usage is TRBV30 and J usage is TRBJ1-5; 8 bases are shared with TRBD1. The CDR3 spans 16 residues. V was pared by 1 base and J by 2 bases, with 7 bases of the junction left unmatched. CDR1 and CDR2 from the germline V gene are GTSNPN and SVGIG (reference sequence). CDR3 DNA sequence: TGTGCCTGGAGTGCCGGACAGGGTTGGGGCAATCAGCCCCAGCATTTT. Translating it yields CAWSAGQGWGNQPQHF. The variable domain in full, completed from reference TRBV30 and TRBJ1-5, reads SQTIHQWPATLVQPVGSPLSLECTVEGTSNPNLYWYRQAAGRGLQLLFYSVGIGQISSEVPQNLSASRPQDRQFILSSKKLLLSDSGFYLCAWSAGQGWGNQPQHFGDGTRLSIL.

The CDR3 region is CASNLTGAGYGYTF. DNA of the CDR3: TGCGCCAGCAATCTAACAGGGGCGGGATATGGCTACACCTTC. The genes are TRBV23-1 and TRBJ1-2, with 7 bases lining up with TRBD1. TRBV23-1 is flagged as an ORF with uncertain function. This CDR3 is built from 14 residues. Germline trimming cut 7 bases from V and 5 bases from J; bases unmatched to any gene: 10.

The rearrangement uses TRBV9 and TRBJ1-2; D is ambiguous. Germline V lookup: CDR1 SGDLS, CDR2 YYNGEE. V gave up 0 bases and J gave up 4 bases, with 16 bases separating them. The CDR3 loop spans 16 amino acids. CDR3 DNA sequence: TGTGCCAGCAGCGTAGTCAATTCCGGGATTAGCTATGGCTACACCTTC. Amino acid sequence: CASSVVNSGISYGYTF.

This chain connects TRBV5-1 to TRBJ2-3, with TRBD2 matching 8 bases. Trimming took 5 bases from V and 0 from J; bases not matched to a gene: 5. The V gene's germline CDR1 is SGHRS and CDR2 YFSETQ. The CDR3 loop spans 15 amino acids. CDR3 sequence (DNA): TGCGCCAGCAGTCGGCGGGGGGATAGCACAGATACGCAGTATTTT. Translated: CASSRRGDSTDTQYF. Combining the CDR3 with reference TRBV5-1 and TRBJ2-3 gives the whole variable domain KAGVTQTPRYLIKTRGQQVTLSCSPISGHRSVSWYQQTPGQGLQFLFEYFSETQRNKGNFPGRFSGRQFSNSRSEMNVSTLELGDSALYLCASSRRGDSTDTQYFGPGTRLTVL.

The gene calls are TRBV19 and TRBJ2-6, with D possibly TRBD2 on 6 matching bases. Germline V gene lookup returns CDR1 LNHDA and CDR2 SQIVND (reference sequence). The V end was cut by 4 bases, the J end by 0 bases, with 13 bases between. The length of the CDR3 is 17 residues. The CDR3 DNA follows: TGTGCCAGTAGTACGGGACTTTTGAGCTCTGGGGCCAACGTCCTGACTTTC. It translates to CASSTGLLSSGANVLTF.

This chain's CDR3 is CSVKGGQGQFF. The CDR3 nucleotides are TGCAGCGTTAAAGGGGGACAGGGGCAGTTCTTC. The chain uses TRBV29-1 and TRBJ2-1, with 9 bases matching TRBD1. Germline V gene data show CDR1 as SQVTM and CDR2 as ANQGSEA. CDR3 length: 11 residues. J was trimmed by 12 bases and V by 5 bases; bases with no gene match: 5.

V usage is TRBV18 and J usage is TRBJ2-1, with 7 nucleotides matching TRBD2. Germline V gene data show CDR1 as KGHSH and CDR2 as LQKENI. After removal of 2 bases from V and 1 base from J, the junction contained 8 bases not matched to a gene. This CDR3 spans 17 amino acids. CDR3 nucleotide sequence: TGTGCCAGCTCACCATTTTCGGCGGGAGTTTCCTACAATGAGCAGTTCTTC. Its translation is CASSPFSAGVSYNEQFF.

The chain links TRBV5-1 to TRBJ2-3; tentatively, D is TRBD2 (7 bases). CDR3 length: 16 amino acids. Germline V gene lookup returns CDR1 SGHRS and CDR2 YFSETQ. Deletions cut 7 bases from V and 1 base from J, with 19 bases between. CDR3 region: CASYLGGGRGTDTQYF. In DNA, the CDR3 is TGCGCCAGCTACCTGGGGGGGGGCCGAGGCACAGATACGCAGTATTTT. Variable domain in full (rest from reference TRBV5-1 and TRBJ2-3): KAGVTQTPRYLIKTRGQQVTLSCSPISGHRSVSWYQQTPGQGLQFLFEYFSETQRNKGNFPGRFSGRQFSNSRSEMNVSTLELGDSALYLCASYLGGGRGTDTQYFGPGTRLTVL.

The chain carries TRBV5-6 and TRBJ1-5; D remains ambiguous. The CDR3 extends over 16 amino acids. Germline V gene sequence: CDR1 SGHDT, CDR2 YYEEEE. With 2 bases removed from V and 9 bases from J, the gap between germline ends came to 21 bases. CDR3 bases: TGTGCCAGCAGCTTATCGGGAACGGAGCTTGATGGGCCCCAGCATTTT. As protein: CASSLSGTELDGPQHF. Using reference TRBV5-6 and TRBJ1-5 for the parts outside the CDR3, the full variable domain is DAGVTQSPTHLIKTRGQQVTLRCSPKSGHDTVSWYQQALGQGPQFIFQYYEEEERQRGNFPDRFSGHQFPNYSSELNVNALLLGDSALYLCASSLSGTELDGPQHFGDGTRLSIL.

The V and J genes are TRBV5-1 and TRBJ1-2; TRBD1 matches at 8 bases. V gave up 4 bases and J gave up 6 bases; unmatched junction bases: 2. Per the germline V gene, CDR1 is SGHRS and CDR2 is YFSETQ. The CDR3 totals 12 residues. The CDR3 region has the DNA TGCGCCAGCAGCCCGGACAGGGATGGCTACACCTTC. It is translated as CASSPDRDGYTF.

This chain uses TRBV11-3 with TRBJ2-3; 10 bases align to TRBD2. The CDR3 is 14 residues long. After removal of 5 bases from V and 4 bases from J, the junction contained 3 bases not matched to a gene. Germline CDR1 is SGHNT and CDR2 is YENEEA. The CDR3 sequence: CASSLSGRPDTQYF. DNA of the CDR3: TGTGCCAGCAGCCTTAGCGGGAGGCCAGATACGCAGTATTTT.

The CDR3 loop is CASSYPGGSNYEQYF. The CDR3 DNA sequence: TGTGCCAGCAGTTACCCAGGGGGGTCGAACTACGAGCAGTACTTC. The chain combines TRBV6-5 with TRBJ2-7, with TRBD1 as a possible D gene (7 bases). Trimming took off 2 bases at V and 3 bases at J, with 14 bases between the two ends. CDR3 length equals 15 residues. Germline V lookup: CDR1 MNHEY, CDR2 SVGAGI.

This clone was seen once. V gene TRBV2 combines with J gene TRBJ1-2, with D maybe TRBD1 (5 bases). Trimming removed 3 bases from V and 4 bases from J, with 15 bases in between. The CDR3 loop spans 15 amino acids. Germline V gene data show CDR1 as SNHLY and CDR2 as FYNNEI. Here the CDR3 DNA reads TGTGCCAGCAGTGAGGCAGGGTTATCGGCCTATGGCTACACCTTC. It encodes CASSEAGLSAYGYTF.

This rearrangement joins TRBV19 to TRBJ2-4; 9 positions agree with TRBD1. The germline V gene encodes CDR1 LNHDA and CDR2 SQIVND (reference sequence). V trimming: 3 bases; J trimming: 8 bases; junction bases outside the gene matches: 11. The CDR3 totals 16 residues. The CDR3 here is CASSILTGGGSDIQYF. CDR3 DNA sequence: TGTGCCAGTAGTATCCTCACAGGGGGCGGTTCGGACATTCAGTACTTC. Combining the CDR3 with reference TRBV19 and TRBJ2-4 gives the whole variable domain DGGITQSPKYLFRKEGQNVTLSCEQNLNHDAMYWYRQDPGQGLRLIYYSQIVNDFQKGDIAEGYSVSREKKESFPLTVTSAQKNPTAFYLCASSILTGGGSDIQYFGAGTRLSVL.

The V and J genes are TRBV7-3 and TRBJ2-2, with TRBD1 as a possible D gene (8 bases). The CDR3 has 17 amino acids. Trimming took off 1 base at V and 4 bases at J, with 16 bases between the two ends. Germline CDR1 SGHTA, CDR2 FQGTGA. The CDR3 DNA reads as TGTGCCAGCAGCTTAAGTACAGGGGGGGGCAGCACCGGGGAGCTGTTTTTT. It specifies CASSLSTGGGSTGELFF.

This chain joins TRBV9 and TRBJ2-3, with 7 bases identical to TRBD1. Germline V lookup: CDR1 SGDLS, CDR2 YYNGEE. The J segment lost 3 bases and the V segment lost 2 bases, leaving 9 bases of the junction unmatched. CDR3 size: 16 residues. In DNA, the CDR3 is TGTGCCAGCAGCGTTCAACAGGGGTTGGGGACAGATACGCAGTATTTT. This codes for CASSVQQGLGTDTQYF. Based on the CDR3 plus reference TRBV9 and TRBJ2-3, the full variable domain is DSGVTQTPKHLITATGQRVTLRCSPRSGDLSVYWYQQSLDQGLQFLIQYYNGEERAKGNILERFSAQQFPDLHSELNLSSLELGDSALYFCASSVQQGLGTDTQYFGPGTRLTVL.

This clone was recorded a few times. V is TRBV2 and J is TRBJ1-2, with 8 bases lining up with TRBD1. The CDR3 is made up of 17 amino acids. V lost 4 bases to trimming and J lost 4 bases; unmatched junction nucleotides: 14. Germline-derived CDR1 and CDR2 are SNHLY and FYNNEI. The CDR3 nucleotides read TGTGCCAGCAGTGGGGCCGGACAGGGAGCCCTTAGCTATGGCTACACCTTC. Protein product: CASSGAGQGALSYGYTF.

The V call is TRBV5-1, the J call TRBJ2-5; D uncertain. The CDR3 contains 13 residues. The ends were cut back, 3 bases at V and 3 bases at J, with 9 bases in the middle. In germline, CDR1 is SGHRS, CDR2 YFSETQ. The CDR3 nucleotides read TGCGCCAGCAGCTCAGGTACCAAAGAGACCCAGTACTTC. Encoded protein: CASSSGTKETQYF.

The chain recombines TRBV5-4 with TRBJ2-5; D unclear. CDR1 SGHNT and CDR2 YYREEE come from the germline V gene (reference sequence). V dropped 2 bases and J dropped 0 bases, with 2 bases sitting between them. The CDR3 spans 12 residues. The CDR3 DNA is TGTGCCAGCAGCTTCGACCAAGAGACCCAGTACTTC. It translates to CASSFDQETQYF.

This rearrangement joins TRBV19 to TRBJ2-4; the match to TRBD1 covers 8 bases. The germline CDR1 and CDR2 sequences are LNHDA and SQIVND (reference sequence). Trimming took 3 bases from V and 0 from J; bases not matched to a gene: 16. The CDR3 sequence is 20 residues long. As DNA, the CDR3 is TGTGCCAGTAGTATTGGCGACAGGGGTTCAGTAATACGAGCCAAAAACATTCAGTACTTC. It translates to CASSIGDRGSVIRAKNIQYF.

This chain connects TRBV5-1 to TRBJ2-1, with 9 bases identical to TRBD2. This CDR3 has 16 residues. V lost 1 base and J lost 8; bases outside the gene matches: 10. Per germline, CDR1 SGHRS and CDR2 YFSETQ. CDR3 bases: TGCGCCAGCAGCTTGAATGGCGGGAGGGCCCTGGATGAGCAGTTCTTC. Its protein is CASSLNGGRALDEQFF.

The chain combines TRBV5-1 with TRBJ2-7; the D call may be TRBD1 or TRBD2 (6 bases each). The V and J ends lost 4 bases and 2 bases respectively, with 13 bases between them. The germline V gene encodes CDR1 SGHRS and CDR2 YFSETQ. This CDR3 contains 14 residues. CDR3 DNA: TGCGCCAGCAGCATGGGGGGCGAAACCTACGAGCAGTACTTC. Translation: CASSMGGETYEQYF.